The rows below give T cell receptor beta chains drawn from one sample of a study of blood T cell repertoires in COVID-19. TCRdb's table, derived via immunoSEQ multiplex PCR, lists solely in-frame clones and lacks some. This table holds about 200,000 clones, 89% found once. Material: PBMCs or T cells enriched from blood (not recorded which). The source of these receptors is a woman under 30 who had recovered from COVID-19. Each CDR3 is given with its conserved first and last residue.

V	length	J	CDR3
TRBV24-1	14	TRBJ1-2	CATSDLAHRGGYTF
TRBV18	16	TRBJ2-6	CASSPGDSPGANVLTF
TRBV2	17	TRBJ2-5	CASKGTSGGSIQETQYF
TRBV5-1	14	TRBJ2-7	CASNFPDRGHEQYF
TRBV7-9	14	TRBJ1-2	CASSLVDGQGLGTF
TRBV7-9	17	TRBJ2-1	CASSPAIGDRKYNEQFF
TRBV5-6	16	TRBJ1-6	CASSLGGPGYNSPLHF
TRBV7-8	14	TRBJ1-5	CASSHRVGNQPQHF
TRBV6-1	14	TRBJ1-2	CASSEFQKNYGYTF
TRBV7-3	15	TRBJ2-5	CASSLMSGDQETQYF
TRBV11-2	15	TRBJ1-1	CASSFPQGLSTEAFF
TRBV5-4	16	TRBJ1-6	CASSPGSDRVTSPLHF
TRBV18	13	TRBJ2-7	CASAGQVSYEQYF
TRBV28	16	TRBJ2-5	CASSLLGQGYQETQYF
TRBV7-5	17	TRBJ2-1	CVRSADTRRGIWNEQFF
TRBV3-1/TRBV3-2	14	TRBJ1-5	CASSLGQGLQPQHF
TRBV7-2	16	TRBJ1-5	CASSPLAGLSNQPQHF
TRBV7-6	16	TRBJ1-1	CASSRTPDREHTEAFF
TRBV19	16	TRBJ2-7	CASSIDPGLPRMEQYF
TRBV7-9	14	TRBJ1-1	CASSLVSVGTEAFF
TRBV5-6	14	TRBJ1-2	CASSMGGEETGYTF
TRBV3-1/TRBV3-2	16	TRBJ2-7	CASSHEFGTALYEQYF
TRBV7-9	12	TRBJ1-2	CASSLDRYGYTF
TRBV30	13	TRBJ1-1	CAWSKGEGTEAFF
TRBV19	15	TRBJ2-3	CASRLSGIWRDTQYF
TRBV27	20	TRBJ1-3	CASSPPPGTGWHSSGNTIYF
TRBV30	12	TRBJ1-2	CARLTGLSGYTF
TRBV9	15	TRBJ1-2	CASSVEGSPNYGYTF
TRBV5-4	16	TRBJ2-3	CASRRAGQGSTDTQYF
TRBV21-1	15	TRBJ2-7	CASPRTGGSGHEQYF
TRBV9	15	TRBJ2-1	CASSFRDRENNEQFF
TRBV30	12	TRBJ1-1	CAWSVSGTEAFF
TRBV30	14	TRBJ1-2	CAWSSGGRAFGYTF
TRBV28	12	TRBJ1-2	CASTQGYYGYTF
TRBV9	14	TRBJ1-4	CASSGGTVNEKLFF
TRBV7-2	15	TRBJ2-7	CASSFGQGRLGEQYF
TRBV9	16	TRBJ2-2	CASSVAAGGYTGELFF
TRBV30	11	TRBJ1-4	CAGQVVEKLFF
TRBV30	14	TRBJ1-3	CAWSTGSSGNTIYF
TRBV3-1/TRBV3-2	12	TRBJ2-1	CASSQGTREQFF
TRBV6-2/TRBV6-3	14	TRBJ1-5	CASSSRGEHQPQHF
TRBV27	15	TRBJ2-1	CASSTRDRGWNEQFF
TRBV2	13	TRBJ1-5	CASVDRLNQPQHF
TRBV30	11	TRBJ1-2	CAWDSGYGYTF
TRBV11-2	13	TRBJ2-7	CASSLGYGNEQYF
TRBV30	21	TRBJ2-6	CAWSSPRGGQNLSSGANVLTF
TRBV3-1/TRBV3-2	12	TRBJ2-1	CASSQTDSEQFF
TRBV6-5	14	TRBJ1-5	CASSLSGTNQPQHF
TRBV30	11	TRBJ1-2	CAWRGGHGYTF
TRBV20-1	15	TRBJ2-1	CSASGTSGGYNEQFF